This T cell receptor (beta chain) was obtained from a study of the immune and genomic landscape of osteosarcoma. Across the whole study: Patients were roughly 64% male; around 80% had localized disease. Study results and limitations: Productive clonality stayed low overall, though C3 exceeded C1. A few cases had a single hyperexpanded clone dominating the repertoire, all with fewer than 100 T-cell clonotypes.

This clone was found once. Its antigen remains unidentified. Osteosarcoma specimens were post-treatment primary, local recurrence and metastasis tumors from poor-prognosis patients. Germline loops: CDR1 MDHEN, CDR2 SYDVKM. The CDR3 consists of 15 residues. V was trimmed by 6 bases and J by 1 base, leaving 15 bases between them. Sequencing was performed with immunoSEQ multiplex PCR; in TCRdb, only in-frame clones are kept and a portion is missing. The table has over a thousand clones, approximately 70% seen once. Sequenced: primary tumor tissue from soft tissue. The V gene is TRBV28, the J gene TRBJ1-1; D is uncertain. This clonotype was sampled from a man aged 25-45 years with osteosarcoma. The chain's CDR3 is CASSPTARTNTEAFF. Written as DNA, the CDR3 is TGTGCCAGCAGCCCTACCGCCAGGACGAACACTGAAGCTTTCTTT.